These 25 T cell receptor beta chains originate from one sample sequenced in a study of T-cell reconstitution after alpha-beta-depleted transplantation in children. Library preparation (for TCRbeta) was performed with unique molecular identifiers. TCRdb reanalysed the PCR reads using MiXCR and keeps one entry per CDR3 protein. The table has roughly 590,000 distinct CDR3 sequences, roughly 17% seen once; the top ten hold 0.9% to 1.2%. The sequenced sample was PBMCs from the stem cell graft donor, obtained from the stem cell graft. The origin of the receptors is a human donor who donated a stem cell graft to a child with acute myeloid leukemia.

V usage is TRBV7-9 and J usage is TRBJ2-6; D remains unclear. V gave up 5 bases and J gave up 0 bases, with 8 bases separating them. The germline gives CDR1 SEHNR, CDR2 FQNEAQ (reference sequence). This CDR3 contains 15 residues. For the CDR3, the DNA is TGTGCCAGCAGCCCCCCCGGCTCTGGGGCCAACGTCCTGACTTTC. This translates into CASSPPGSGANVLTF.

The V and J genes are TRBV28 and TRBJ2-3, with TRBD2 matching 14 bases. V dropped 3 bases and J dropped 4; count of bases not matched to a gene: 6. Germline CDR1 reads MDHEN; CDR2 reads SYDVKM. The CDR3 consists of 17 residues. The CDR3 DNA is TGTGCCAGCAGTTTTTGGACTAGCGGGGGGTCCCCAGATACGCAGTATTTT. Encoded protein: CASSFWTSGGSPDTQYF.

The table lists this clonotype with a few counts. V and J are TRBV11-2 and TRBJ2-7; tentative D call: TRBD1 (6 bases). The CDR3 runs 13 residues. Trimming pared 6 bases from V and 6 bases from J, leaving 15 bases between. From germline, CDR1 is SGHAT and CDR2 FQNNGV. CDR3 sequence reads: CASRSQGSPEQYF. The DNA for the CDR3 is TGTGCCAGCAGGTCACAGGGATCCCCCGAGCAGTACTTC.

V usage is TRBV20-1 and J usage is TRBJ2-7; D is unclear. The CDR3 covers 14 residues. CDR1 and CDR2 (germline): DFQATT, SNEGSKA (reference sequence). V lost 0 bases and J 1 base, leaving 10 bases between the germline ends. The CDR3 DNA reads TGCAGTGCTAGAGATTTGGGCAGTTCCTACGAGCAGTACTTC. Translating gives CSARDLGSSYEQYF.

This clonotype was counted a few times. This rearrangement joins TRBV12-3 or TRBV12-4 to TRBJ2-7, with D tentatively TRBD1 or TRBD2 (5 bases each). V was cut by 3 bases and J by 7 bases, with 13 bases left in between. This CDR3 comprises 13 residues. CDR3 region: CASSFRGAGEQYV. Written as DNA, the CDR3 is TGTGCCAGCAGTTTTAGAGGGGCCGGGGAGCAGTACGTC.

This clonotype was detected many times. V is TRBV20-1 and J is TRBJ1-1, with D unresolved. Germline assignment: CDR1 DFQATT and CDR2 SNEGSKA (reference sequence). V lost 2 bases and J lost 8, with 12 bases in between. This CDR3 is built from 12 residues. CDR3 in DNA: TGCAGTGCTAGACTTAGCGGATTCGAAGCTTTCTTT. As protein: CSARLSGFEAFF.

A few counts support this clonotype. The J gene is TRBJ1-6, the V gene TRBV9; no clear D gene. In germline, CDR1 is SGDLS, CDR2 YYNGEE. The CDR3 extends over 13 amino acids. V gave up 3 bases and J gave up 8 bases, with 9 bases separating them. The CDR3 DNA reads TGTGCCAGCAGCGCCCGAGGCTATTCACCCCTCCACTTT. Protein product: CASSARGYSPLHF. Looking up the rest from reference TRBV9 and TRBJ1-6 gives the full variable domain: DSGVTQTPKHLITATGQRVTLRCSPRSGDLSVYWYQQSLDQGLQFLIQYYNGEERAKGNILERFSAQQFPDLHSELNLSSLELGDSALYFCASSARGYSPLHFGNGTRLTVT.

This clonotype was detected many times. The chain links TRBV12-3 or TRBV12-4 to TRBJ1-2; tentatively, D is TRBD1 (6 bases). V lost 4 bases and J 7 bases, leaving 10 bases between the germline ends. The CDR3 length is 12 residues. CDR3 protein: CASSSKGGGYTF. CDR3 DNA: TGTGCCAGCAGTTCCAAAGGGGGTGGCTACACCTTC.

The CDR3 region has the DNA TGTGCCAGTCCAGGGGTCGGAAACACTGAAGCTTTCTTT. It encodes CASPGVGNTEAFF. The V call is TRBV28, the J call TRBJ1-1; maybe TRBD1 (6 bases). The CDR3 is 13 amino acids. V was cut by 9 bases and J by 2 bases, with 13 bases left in between. Germline CDR1 reads MDHEN; CDR2 reads SYDVKM. The variable domain in full, completed from reference TRBV28 and TRBJ1-1, reads DVKVTQSSRYLVKRTGEKVFLECVQDMDHENMFWYRQDPGLGLRLIYFSYDVKMKEKGDIPEGYSVSREKKERFSLILESASTNQTSMYLCASPGVGNTEAFFGQGTRLTVV.

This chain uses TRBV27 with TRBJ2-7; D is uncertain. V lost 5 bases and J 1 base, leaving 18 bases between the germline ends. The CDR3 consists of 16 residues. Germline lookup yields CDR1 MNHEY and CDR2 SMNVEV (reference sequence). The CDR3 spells CASSRPGPLSSYEQYV. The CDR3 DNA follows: TGTGCCAGCAGTCGTCCCGGACCACTTTCATCCTACGAGCAGTACGTC.

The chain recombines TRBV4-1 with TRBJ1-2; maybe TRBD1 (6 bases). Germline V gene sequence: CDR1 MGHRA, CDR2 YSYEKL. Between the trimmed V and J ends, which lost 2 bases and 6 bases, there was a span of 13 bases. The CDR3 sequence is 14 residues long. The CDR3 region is CASSQLTGFDGYTF. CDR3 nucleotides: TGCGCCAGCAGCCAACTCACAGGGTTTGATGGCTACACCTTC.

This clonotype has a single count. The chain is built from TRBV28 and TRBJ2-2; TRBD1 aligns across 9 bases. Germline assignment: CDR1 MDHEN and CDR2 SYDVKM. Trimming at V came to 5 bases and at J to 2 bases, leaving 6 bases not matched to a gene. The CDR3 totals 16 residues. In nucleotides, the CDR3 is TGTGCCAGCAGTCCACCGGGACAGGGTAACACCGGGGAGCTGTTTTTT. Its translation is CASSPPGQGNTGELFF.

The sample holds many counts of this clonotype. CDR3 sequence: CASSPSTSGGTYEQYF. The CDR3 nucleotides read TGTGCCAGCAGTCCATCGACTAGCGGGGGAACCTACGAGCAGTACTTC. V is TRBV12-3 or TRBV12-4 and J is TRBJ2-7; 12 positions agree with TRBD2. Trimming removed 5 bases from V and 2 bases from J; junction bases left unmatched: 7. The CDR3 runs 16 residues.

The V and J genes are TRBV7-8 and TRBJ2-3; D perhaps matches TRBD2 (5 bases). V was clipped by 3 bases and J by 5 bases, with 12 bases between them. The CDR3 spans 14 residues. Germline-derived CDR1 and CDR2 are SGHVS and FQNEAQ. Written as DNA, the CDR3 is TGTGCCAGCAGCTTGTCCGGGGTGGGAGATACGCAGTATTTT. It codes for CASSLSGVGDTQYF.

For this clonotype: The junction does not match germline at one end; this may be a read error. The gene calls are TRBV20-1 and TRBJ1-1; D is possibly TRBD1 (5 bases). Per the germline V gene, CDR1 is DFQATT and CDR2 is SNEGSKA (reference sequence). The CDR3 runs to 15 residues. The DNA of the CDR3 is TGCGGTGCTAGATTTACACAGGTACTGAACACTGAAGCTTTCTTT. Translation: CGARFTQVLNTEAFF.

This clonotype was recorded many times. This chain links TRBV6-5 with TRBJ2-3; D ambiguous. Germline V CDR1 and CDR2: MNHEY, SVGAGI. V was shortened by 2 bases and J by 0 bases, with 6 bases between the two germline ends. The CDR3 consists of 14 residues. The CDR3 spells CASSYVTSTDTQYF. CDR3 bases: TGTGCCAGCAGTTACGTGACTAGCACAGATACGCAGTATTTT.

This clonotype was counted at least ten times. CDR3 region: CASSDVGGALNTQYF. The CDR3 DNA sequence: TGTGCCAGCAGTGACGTTGGGGGGGCTTTAAATACGCAGTATTTT. The chain has TRBV25-1 and TRBJ2-3; possibly TRBD2 for D (7 bases). The CDR3 loop spans 15 amino acids. Between the trimmed V and J ends, which lost 3 bases and 7 bases, there was a span of 17 bases. The germline gives CDR1 MGHDK, CDR2 SYGVNS.

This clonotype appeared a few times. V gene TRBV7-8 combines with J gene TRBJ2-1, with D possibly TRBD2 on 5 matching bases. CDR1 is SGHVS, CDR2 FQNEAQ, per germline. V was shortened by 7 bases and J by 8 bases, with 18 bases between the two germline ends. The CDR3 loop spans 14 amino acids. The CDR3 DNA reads TGTGCCAGCACCAACCCGAGATCCGGGGATGAGCAGTTCTTC. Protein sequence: CASTNPRSGDEQFF.

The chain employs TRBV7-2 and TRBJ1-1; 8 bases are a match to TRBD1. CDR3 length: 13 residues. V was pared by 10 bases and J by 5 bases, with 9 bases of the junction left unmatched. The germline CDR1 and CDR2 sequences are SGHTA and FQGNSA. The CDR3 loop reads CANRPTGGTEAFF. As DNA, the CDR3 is TGTGCCAACAGGCCCACAGGGGGGACTGAAGCTTTCTTT.

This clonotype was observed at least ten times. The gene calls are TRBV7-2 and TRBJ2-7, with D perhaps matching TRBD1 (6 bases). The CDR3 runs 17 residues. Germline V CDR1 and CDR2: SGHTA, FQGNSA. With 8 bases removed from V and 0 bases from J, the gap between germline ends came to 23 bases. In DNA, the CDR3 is TGTGCCAGCGGCCTAACCCTGGACAGAGTACTCTCCTACGAGCAGTACTTC. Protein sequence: CASGLTLDRVLSYEQYF.

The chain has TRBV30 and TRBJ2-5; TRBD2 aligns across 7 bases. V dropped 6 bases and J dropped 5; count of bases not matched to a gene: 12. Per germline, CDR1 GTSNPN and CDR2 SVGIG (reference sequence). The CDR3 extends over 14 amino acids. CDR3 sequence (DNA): TGTGCCTGTCCCGGGAGGCTAGGGGAGGAGACCCAGTACTTC. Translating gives CACPGRLGEETQYF.

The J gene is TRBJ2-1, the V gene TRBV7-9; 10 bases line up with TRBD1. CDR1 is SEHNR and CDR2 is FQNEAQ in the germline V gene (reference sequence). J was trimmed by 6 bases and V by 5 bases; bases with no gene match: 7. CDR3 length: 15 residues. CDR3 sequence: CASSTRDRGGNEQFF. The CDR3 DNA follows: TGTGCCAGCAGCACCCGGGACAGGGGAGGCAATGAGCAGTTCTTC.

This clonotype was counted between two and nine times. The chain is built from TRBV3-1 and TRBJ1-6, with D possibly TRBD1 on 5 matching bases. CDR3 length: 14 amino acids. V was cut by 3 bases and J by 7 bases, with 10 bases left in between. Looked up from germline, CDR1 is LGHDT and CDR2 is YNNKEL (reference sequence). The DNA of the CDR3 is TGTGCCAGCAGCCATATTGACAGAAATTCACCCCTCCACTTT. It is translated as CASSHIDRNSPLHF. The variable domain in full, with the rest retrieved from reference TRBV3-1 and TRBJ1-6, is DTAVSQTPKYLVTQMGNDKSIKCEQNLGHDTMYWYKQDSKKFLKIMFSYNNKELIINETVPNRFSPKSPDKAHLNLHINSLELGDSAVYFCASSHIDRNSPLHFGNGTRLTVT.

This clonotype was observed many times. The CDR3 DNA reads as TGTGCCAGCACGGGGACCCTCGGGTTGAACACTGAAGCTTTCTTT. Its protein is CASTGTLGLNTEAFF. The rearrangement uses TRBV7-6 and TRBJ1-1; tentative D call: TRBD1 (5 bases). Germline V gene lookup returns CDR1 SGHVS and CDR2 FNYEAQ. The CDR3 loop spans 15 amino acids. The germline V and J ends were trimmed by 7 bases and 0 bases, with 15 bases remaining between them.

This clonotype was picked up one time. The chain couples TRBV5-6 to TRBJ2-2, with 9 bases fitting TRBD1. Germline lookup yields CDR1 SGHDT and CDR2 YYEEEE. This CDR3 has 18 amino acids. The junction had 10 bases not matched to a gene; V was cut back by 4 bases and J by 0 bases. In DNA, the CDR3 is TGTGCCAGCAGCCTGCTGAGGACAGGGGCATCGAACACCGGGGAGCTGTTTTTT. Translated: CASSLLRTGASNTGELFF.